Below, one T cell receptor (beta chain) is given with its context. The data were produced by immunoSEQ multiplex PCR, yet TCRdb's version contains in-frame clones alone and is incomplete. The table has about 110,000 clones, roughly 92% seen once. This sample was included in a study of siplizumab effects on memory and regulatory T cells. The TCR sequence derives from a human donor in good health. Material for sequencing was CD4+ T cells sorted from blood.

The CDR3 bases are TGCAGCGTTGATCGGGGGTTAGGGACTGAAGCTTTCTTT. Residues: CSVDRGLGTEAFF. The chain joins TRBV29-1 to TRBJ1-1; perhaps TRBD1 as D (5 bases). Trimming took off 3 bases at V and 5 bases at J, with 13 bases between the two ends. Germline V gene data show CDR1 as SQVTM and CDR2 as ANQGSEA. The CDR3 runs 13 residues.